This entry concerns a single T cell receptor (beta chain). Antigen specificity is unknown. TCRdb's table, derived via immunoSEQ multiplex PCR, lists solely in-frame clones and lacks some. This sample has 52,000 or so clones, with approximately 86% found just once. The CDR3 is 14 residues long. Looked up from germline, CDR1 is SGHVS and CDR2 is FQNEAQ. V was clipped by 0 bases and J by 8 bases, with 13 bases between them. This entry comes from a study of a mutant IDH1 vaccine in newly diagnosed glioma. Study at large: Vaccination started 4-6 weeks after radiotherapy alone, or with temozolomide cycles. Among treated patients, roughly 60% were male and around 40% female, and mean age was 40.4 years. Broader study findings: Detectable vaccine-induced immune responses arose in 80% to 95% of patients.

Indicated time point: week 5, during vaccination. Topical imiquimod was applied with each vaccine dose, which held 300 ug of mutant IDH1 20-mer peptide. Diagnosis in the donors showed new WHO grade 3 or 4 astrocytomas that were IDH1-mutant and ATRX-lost. The starting material was PBMCs, obtained from a glioma patient whose treatment included an IDH1 peptide vaccine. This sequence was found in a woman aged 18-29 years with glioma. Some clones in this sample may be carry-over from other donors' samples. This chain uses TRBV7-8 with TRBJ1-2, with D unclear. The CDR3 DNA is TGTGCCAGCAGCTTAGCACCGCAGGTTGGGGGCTACACCTTC. Residues: CASSLAPQVGGYTF.